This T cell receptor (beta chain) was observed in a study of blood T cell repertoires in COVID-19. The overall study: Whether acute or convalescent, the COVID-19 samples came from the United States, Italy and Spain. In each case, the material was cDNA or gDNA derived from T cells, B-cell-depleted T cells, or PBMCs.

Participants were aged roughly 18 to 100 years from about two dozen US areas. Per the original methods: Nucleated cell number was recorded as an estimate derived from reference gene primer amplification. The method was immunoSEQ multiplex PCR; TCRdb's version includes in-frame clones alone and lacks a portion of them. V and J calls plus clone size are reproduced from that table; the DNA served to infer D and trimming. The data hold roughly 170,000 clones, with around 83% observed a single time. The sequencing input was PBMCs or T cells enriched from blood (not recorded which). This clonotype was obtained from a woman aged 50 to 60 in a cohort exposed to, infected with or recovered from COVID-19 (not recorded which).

Here the CDR3 reads CATSDPQFDGYTF. DNA of the CDR3: TGTGCCACCAGTGATCCCCAGTTCGATGGCTACACCTTC. V is TRBV24-1 and J is TRBJ1-2; no definite D call. V was shortened by 3 bases and J by 6 bases, with 10 bases between the two germline ends. The length of the CDR3 is 13 residues. Germline loops: CDR1 KGHDR, CDR2 SFDVKD.